This passage covers 24 T cell receptor beta chains from one sample sequenced in a study of circulating and synovial CD4+ cells in juvenile arthritis. Repertoires were generated with immunoSEQ multiplex PCR, while TCRdb's copy carries only in-frame clones and drops some. The data show about 32,000 clones, roughly 95% seen once. Source material: CD4+ T cells from blood. The receptor source for this set is a human donor with juvenile idiopathic arthritis.

The count of this clone is one. The gene calls are TRBV25-1 and TRBJ2-7; 8 nucleotides agree with TRBD2. J gave up 3 bases and V 5 bases, and 3 bases lay outside the gene matches. This CDR3 has 13 residues. CDR1 and CDR2 from the germline V gene are MGHDK and SYGVNS. This CDR3 reads CASSSLAGYEQYF. CDR3 coding DNA: TGTGCCAGCAGTAGTCTAGCGGGCTACGAGCAGTACTTC.

The chain joins TRBV5-1 to TRBJ1-4, with 7 bases matching TRBD1. Germline values: CDR1 SGHRS, CDR2 YFSETQ. Trimming removed 5 bases from V and 5 bases from J; junction bases left unmatched: 12. The CDR3 has 16 residues. CDR3 residues: CASRLPSGTENEKLFF. CDR3 coding DNA: TGCGCCAGCAGACTCCCTTCCGGGACAGAGAATGAAAAACTGTTTTTT.

This clone was observed once. The chain links TRBV4-2 to TRBJ2-3; TRBD2 is a possible D gene (6 bases). Germline V gives CDR1 LGHNA, CDR2 YNFKEQ. V was pared by 5 bases and J by 6 bases, with 15 bases between. This CDR3 has 14 amino acids. CDR3 region: CASSAQLASDTQYF. The CDR3, as DNA: TGTGCCAGCAGCGCCCAGCTAGCGTCCGATACGCAGTATTTT.

The chain joins TRBV5-1 to TRBJ2-1; 11 bases are a match to TRBD2. This CDR3 has 14 amino acids. Germline V gene data show CDR1 as SGHRS and CDR2 as YFSETQ. The ends lost 4 bases at V and 5 bases at J; junction bases unmatched: 2. The CDR3 nucleotides read TGCGCCAGCAGCCCGGGACTAGCGGACAATGAGCAGTTCTTC. This encodes CASSPGLADNEQFF.

V gene TRBV10-3 combines with J gene TRBJ2-3; TRBD2 aligns across 7 bases. Germline CDR1 ENHRY, CDR2 SYGVKD. With V trimmed by 4 bases and J by 3 bases, 10 bases remained unmatched. There are 16 residues in the CDR3. CDR3 protein: CAISASGEGLTDTQYF. The CDR3 DNA sequence: TGTGCCATCAGTGCTTCGGGGGAGGGCCTGACAGATACGCAGTATTTT.

This clone was picked up one time. This chain uses TRBV4-2 with TRBJ2-7, with D maybe TRBD1 (6 bases). Trimming shortened V by 4 bases and J by 3 bases, and 16 bases separated the two germline ends. Germline values: CDR1 LGHNA, CDR2 YNFKEQ. This CDR3 is built from 15 residues. CDR3: CASSPGDQGGYEQYF. The CDR3 DNA sequence: TGTGCCAGCAGCCCCGGGGACCAAGGGGGCTACGAGCAGTACTTC.

The chain links TRBV19 to TRBJ2-5; the D gene is possibly TRBD2 (6 bases). The DNA matches TRBJ2-7 better at its end, which makes the J call doubtful. The CDR3 consists of 16 residues. The germline gives CDR1 LNHDA, CDR2 SQIVND (reference sequence). This CDR3 is CASSIPGLTNSYEQYF. CDR3 sequence (DNA): TGTGCCAGTAGTATTCCAGGACTAACAAACTCCTACGAGCAGTACTTC.

This clone was detected only once. The junction does not match germline at one end; this may be a read error. The J gene is TRBJ2-1, the V gene TRBV5-4, with TRBD2 matching 9 bases. From germline, CDR1 is SGHNT and CDR2 YYREEE (reference sequence). The CDR3 spans 16 residues. CDR3 amino acids: CASSPVSAGGDNGQFF. DNA of the CDR3: TGTGCCAGCAGCCCCGTATCGGCGGGAGGGGACAATGGGCAGTTCTTC.

With respect to this clone: A junction end diverges from the germline sequence, so it may reflect a read error. V is TRBV7-7 and J is TRBJ2-1; 12 nucleotides align to TRBD2. Per germline, CDR1 SSHAT and CDR2 FNYEAQ (reference sequence). There are 16 residues in the CDR3. CDR3 residues: CASSLLAGGFHNEQFF. CDR3 nucleotides: TGTGCTAGCAGCCTACTAGCGGGAGGTTTCCACAATGAGCAGTTCTTC.

The J gene is TRBJ2-1, the V gene TRBV10-2; D is possibly TRBD2 (5 bases). The germline CDR1 and CDR2 sequences are WSHSY and SAAADI. Between the trimmed V and J ends, which lost 6 bases and 8 bases, there was a span of 8 bases. The CDR3 is 11 amino acids. The CDR3 is CASSLAYEQFF. The CDR3 DNA follows: TGCGCCAGCAGCCTAGCCTATGAGCAGTTCTTC.

The table lists this clone with a few counts. The chain has TRBV6-5 and TRBJ1-2; D not certain. The CDR3 totals 13 residues. The germline V gene has CDR1 MNHEY and CDR2 SVGAGI. Trimming removed 8 bases from V and 2 bases from J, with 12 bases in between. CDR3 region: CASSPGFNYGYTF. DNA for the CDR3: TGTGCCAGCTCGCCAGGCTTCAACTATGGCTACACCTTC.

The chain links TRBV9 to TRBJ2-1; 7 nucleotides match TRBD1. Trimming at V came to 5 bases and at J to 7 bases, leaving 6 bases not matched to a gene. This CDR3 has 13 amino acids. Germline V gene sequence: CDR1 SGDLS, CDR2 YYNGEE. The CDR3 bases are TGTGCCAGCAGGCAGGGGGAAGGGAATGAGCAGTTCTTC. This translates into CASRQGEGNEQFF. Full variable domain (outside the CDR3, taken from reference TRBV9 and TRBJ2-1): DSGVTQTPKHLITATGQRVTLRCSPRSGDLSVYWYQQSLDQGLQFLIQYYNGEERAKGNILERFSAQQFPDLHSELNLSSLELGDSALYFCASRQGEGNEQFFGPGTRLTVL.

This clone was observed once. The junction departs from germline at one end; a sequencing error may be responsible. V and J are TRBV7-2 and TRBJ2-3; 10 bases map to TRBD2. CDR1 is SGHTA and CDR2 is FQGNSA in the germline V gene. This CDR3 is 15 amino acids long. The CDR3, as DNA: TGTGCCAGCAGCCTAGCTAGCGGGAGTGGAGGTACGCAGTATTTT. Its translation is CASSLASGSGGTQYF.

V and J are TRBV30 and TRBJ2-7; the D is unclear. Trimming shortened V by 0 bases and J by 0 bases, and 18 bases separated the two germline ends. Germline CDR1 and CDR2: GTSNPN and SVGIG (reference sequence). The CDR3 runs 17 residues. In nucleotides, the CDR3 is TGTGCCTGGAGTGTACCCTTCGGCAGGCACGACTCCTACGAGCAGTACTTC. Protein sequence: CAWSVPFGRHDSYEQYF.

With regard to this clone: The germline gene is not matched at one end of the junction; a read error may be the cause. The chain couples TRBV7-7 to TRBJ2-5; D is ambiguous. Germline CDR1 is SSHAT and CDR2 is FNYEAQ (reference sequence). The length of the CDR3 is 15 residues. CDR3 protein: CASSPRPGSQETQYF. CDR3 bases: TGTGCTAGCAGCCCCCGCCCCGGGTCCCAAGAGACCCAGTACTTC.

The chain carries TRBV4-2 and TRBJ1-3; D is undetermined. V dropped 1 base and J dropped 1 base, with 17 bases sitting between them. CDR3 size: 18 residues. The germline V gene encodes CDR1 LGHNA and CDR2 YNFKEQ. CDR3 DNA: TGTGCCAGCAGCCAAGTCGGCGAGACCGGACTTTCTGGAAACACCATATATTTT. Its translation is CASSQVGETGLSGNTIYF.

The chain couples TRBV18 to TRBJ2-2, with 7 nucleotides matching TRBD1. This CDR3 is built from 16 residues. Germline V CDR1 and CDR2: KGHSH, LQKENI. The V and J ends lost 5 bases and 7 bases, in that order; junction bases with no gene match: 13. The DNA of the CDR3 is TGTGCCAGCTCAACCGACCGCTGGACAGGCGGCGGGGAGCTGTTTTTT. It yields the protein CASSTDRWTGGGELFF.

J is TRBJ1-2 and V is TRBV27, with TRBD1 matching over 10 bases. The CDR3 runs 14 residues. The germline CDR1 and CDR2 sequences are MNHEY and SMNVEV (reference sequence). J gave up 8 bases and V 4 bases, and 7 bases lay outside the gene matches. The CDR3 protein is CASSSWTGGEGYTF. CDR3 DNA: TGTGCCAGCAGTTCTTGGACAGGGGGTGAGGGCTACACCTTC.

This chain connects TRBV6-5 to TRBJ1-1; D perhaps matches TRBD1 (5 bases). The V gene's germline CDR1 is MNHEY and CDR2 SVGAGI. The V and J ends lost 4 bases and 4 bases respectively, with 10 bases between them. This CDR3 region has 13 residues. The CDR3 sequence: CASSLGRGTEAFF. The CDR3 DNA reads TGTGCCAGCAGTTTGGGGCGGGGCACTGAAGCTTTCTTT.

The chain couples TRBV23-1 to TRBJ2-4; perhaps TRBD2 as D (7 bases). TRBV23-1 is assigned to the ORF class and has an uncertain function. Trimming stripped 7 bases from V and 4 bases from J, with 17 bases between. The CDR3 loop spans 15 amino acids. CDR3 sequence reads: CASTQGGGAKNIQYF. CDR3 bases: TGCGCCAGCACCCAAGGGGGAGGGGCAAAAAACATTCAGTACTTC.

Here the CDR3 reads CASSINRRSGNTIYF. The CDR3 DNA is TGTGCCAGCAGTATCAACAGACGCTCTGGAAACACCATATATTTT. V usage is TRBV27 and J usage is TRBJ1-3; D is unclear. CDR3 length: 15 residues. The ends were cut back, 5 bases at V and 0 bases at J, with 11 bases in the middle. The germline gives CDR1 MNHEY, CDR2 SMNVEV (reference sequence).

V gene TRBV6-5 combines with J gene TRBJ2-2, with 7 bases that match TRBD1. There are 15 residues in the CDR3. Germline CDR1 MNHEY, CDR2 SVGAGI. With V trimmed by 2 bases and J by 5 bases, 5 bases remained unmatched. The CDR3 sequence is CASSYAGTVTGELFF. The CDR3 bases are TGTGCCAGCAGTTACGCCGGGACAGTAACCGGGGAGCTGTTTTTT.

The chain is built from TRBV5-1 and TRBJ2-7, with 10 positions matching TRBD1. J lost 3 bases, V lost 0 bases, and 0 bases had no gene match. The germline CDR1 and CDR2 sequences are SGHRS and YFSETQ. This CDR3 comprises 14 residues. CDR3 amino acids: CASSLGTGGYEQYF. Written as DNA, the CDR3 is TGCGCCAGCAGCTTGGGGACAGGGGGCTACGAGCAGTACTTC.

This clone occurred once. The chain is built from TRBV30 and TRBJ1-5, with a weak D call TRBD1 (6 bases). The CDR3 consists of 12 residues. Germline loops: CDR1 GTSNPN, CDR2 SVGIG (reference sequence). The CDR3, as DNA: TGTGCGACTGGGGGGGCCGGCCAGCCCCAGCATTTT. As protein: CATGGAGQPQHF.